What follows are 9 T cell receptor beta chains derived from one specimen sequenced in a study of T cells in Graves' hyperthyroidism and ophthalmopathy. Authors of the study amplified TCR beta CDR3 regions from RNA transcripts. TCR CDR3 regions were first amplified by RT-PCR with HTBI primers. MiXCR was run by TCRdb on the multiplex PCR reads, yielding one entry per CDR3 protein. This repertoire shows around 610,000 distinct CDR3 sequences, roughly 14% found once; its top ten account for about 4.5%. The material sequenced was blood. All receptors come from a woman in her thirties or forties with Graves' ophthalmopathy.

This clonotype was picked up many times. The genes are TRBV29-1 and TRBJ1-5, with D possibly TRBD1 on 6 matching bases. The V gene's germline CDR1 is SQVTM and CDR2 ANQGSEA. The CDR3 is 15 residues long. Trimming pared 1 base from V and 5 bases from J, leaving 15 bases between. CDR3 nucleotide sequence: TGCAGCGTTGAAGTCCCAGGGGACTTTGATCAGCCCCAGCATTTT. It is translated as CSVEVPGDFDQPQHF.

This clonotype appeared many times. V is TRBV28 and J is TRBJ2-7; D remains ambiguous. CDR1 MDHEN and CDR2 SYDVKM come from the germline V gene. This CDR3 is 12 amino acids long. V was trimmed by 10 bases and J by 5 bases, leaving 15 bases between them. DNA for the CDR3: TGTGCCACCTCTTCATCGCGGAACGAGCAGTACTTC. It yields the protein CATSSSRNEQYF.

This clonotype was seen a few times. A much larger clone lies a single base off, so this may be a read error. The chain links TRBV24-1 to TRBJ2-2, with a possible D match to TRBD2 (5 bases). Germline values: CDR1 KGHDR, CDR2 SFDVKD. The V end lost 7 bases, the J end lost 5 bases, and 22 bases lay between the germline ends. The CDR3 sequence is 17 residues long. CDR3 nucleotide sequence: TGTGCCACCAGCGAAACAGAGGGTGCGGACCAAACCGGGGAGCTGTTTTTT. It encodes CATSETEGADQTGELFF.

The chain employs TRBV24-1 and TRBJ2-5, with 7 bases identical to TRBD1. Losses at the gene ends were 5 bases for V and 4 bases for J; bases not matched to a gene: 6. Germline values: CDR1 KGHDR, CDR2 SFDVKD. This CDR3 comprises 14 residues. The CDR3 DNA reads as TGTGCCACCAGTGGGGGGCAGGGGGTAGAGACCCAGTACTTC. It is translated as CATSGGQGVETQYF.

This sequence joins TRBV6-1 and TRBJ2-7, with D possibly matching TRBD2 (6 bases). Germline V CDR1 and CDR2: MNHNS, SASEGT. This CDR3 is 17 amino acids long. Trimming took 8 bases from V and 0 from J, leaving 23 bases between them. The CDR3: CASHGGVTGSGSYEQYF. CDR3 in DNA: TGTGCCAGCCACGGAGGGGTTACGGGTAGCGGCTCCTACGAGCAGTACTTC.

The chain couples TRBV18 to TRBJ1-2; 9 bases are shared with TRBD1. In germline, CDR1 is KGHSH, CDR2 LQKENI. V shed 2 bases and J 5 bases; nucleotides not matched to a gene: 9. There are 16 residues in the CDR3. The CDR3 sequence: CASSPGPPGQGYGYTF. CDR3 coding DNA: TGTGCCAGCTCACCAGGGCCCCCGGGACAGGGTTATGGCTACACCTTC. Full variable domain (remainder filled in from reference TRBV18 and TRBJ1-2): NAGVMQNPRHLVRRRGQEARLRCSPMKGHSHVYWYRQLPEEGLKFMVYLQKENIIDESGMPKERFSAEFPKEGPSILRIQQVVRGDSAAYFCASSPGPPGQGYGYTFGSGTRLTVV.

This clonotype was observed many times. The rearrangement links TRBV20-1 to TRBJ1-5; D is unresolved. CDR3 length equals 13 residues. Germline V gene data show CDR1 as DFQATT and CDR2 as SNEGSKA (reference sequence). V was shortened by 5 bases and J by 1 base, with 9 bases between the two germline ends. The CDR3 DNA reads TGCAGTGCTCCCGGACGGAGCAATCAGCCCCAGCATTTT. This translates into CSAPGRSNQPQHF.

This clonotype was seen at least ten times. Here the CDR3 DNA reads TGTGCCAGCAGCCCGCACGGAGGCAGGGGGCTTCCTCTAAGGGACACTGAAGCTTTCTTT. Its translation is CASSPHGGRGLPLRDTEAFF. The chain links TRBV4-2 to TRBJ1-1, with 8 positions matching TRBD1. Germline lookup yields CDR1 LGHNA and CDR2 YNFKEQ. Trimming cost V 4 bases and J 3 bases; bases outside gene matches: 22. The CDR3 spans 20 residues.

This clonotype was seen at least ten times. The V gene is TRBV2, the J gene TRBJ2-7; 9 positions agree with TRBD1. Germline values: CDR1 SNHLY, CDR2 FYNNEI. V was pared by 7 bases and J by 6 bases, with 10 bases of the junction left unmatched. There are 14 residues in the CDR3. The CDR3 loop is CASMGRTGDSEQYF. CDR3 coding DNA: TGTGCCAGCATGGGCCGGACAGGGGATTCCGAGCAGTACTTC. Using reference TRBV2 and TRBJ2-7 for the parts outside the CDR3, the full variable domain is EPEVTQTPSHQVTQMGQEVILRCVPISNHLYFYWYRQILGQKVEFLVSFYNNEISEKSEIFDDQFSVERPDGSNFTLKIRSTKLEDSAMYFCASMGRTGDSEQYFGPGTRLTVT.